The rows below give T cell receptor beta chains drawn from one sample of a study of technical replicates of blood from several donors. Profiled with immunoSEQ multiplex PCR; TCRdb holds only in-frame clones, not every one. The sample has approximately 81,000 clones, 90% to 96% seen once. The specimen was T cells isolated from PBMCs. The origin of the receptors is a human donor in good health. Each CDR3 is given with its conserved first and last residue. Each record gives: CDR3 DNA, CDR3 protein, clone size, J gene, V gene, D gene. A D gene is named only where the DNA matches it firmly. The size of a clone is reported for some rows only, either as once, few or many, or as a class for expanded clones.

TGCGCCAGCAGCGGGGGGGACAGGGCAGCGTATGGCTACACCTTC | CASSGGDRAAYGYTF | NA | TRBJ1-2 | TRBV5-1 | TRBD1
TGTGCCAGCAGCCCAGGCGGGGGGGGCGGGACTGAAGCTTTCTTT | CASSPGGGGGTEAFF | NA | TRBJ1-1 | TRBV9 | NA
TGTGCCAGCAGTGATATGGGACAGGGAATAACGCAGTATTTT | CASSDMGQGITQYF | once | TRBJ2-3 | TRBV6-1 | TRBD1
TGTGCCAGCAGCCGAGGGACAGGGGAGTTCTTC | CASSRGTGEFF | few | TRBJ2-1 | TRBV5-4 | TRBD1
TGTGCCAGCAGCCAAGCACAGGTCGGGGAGCTGTTTTTT | CASSQAQVGELFF | NA | TRBJ2-2 | TRBV14 | NA
TGTGCCAGCAGTTTTGGGACTAGCGGGTACGAGCAGTACTTC | CASSFGTSGYEQYF | NA | TRBJ2-7 | TRBV27 | TRBD2
TGTGCCAGCAGCAATTTACCAGGGGGTCATAGCACAGATACGCAGTATTTT | CASSNLPGGHSTDTQYF | NA | TRBJ2-3 | TRBV21-1 | NA
TGTGCCAGTAGTATTGTCCTTAGGGGAGAGACCCAGTACTTC | CASSIVLRGETQYF | NA | TRBJ2-5 | TRBV19 | NA
TGTGCCAGCAGCGTAGCTCTAGGAGGGGCGAGTGCCGGGGAGCTGTTTTTT | CASSVALGGASAGELFF | NA | TRBJ2-2 | TRBV9 | NA
TGTGCCTGGAGATCGGACAGGGCTTCATATGGCTACACCTTC | CAWRSDRASYGYTF | NA | TRBJ1-2 | TRBV30 | TRBD1
TGTGCCAGCAGCTTAAAGGGGGCAGCGGTAGCCTACGAGCAGTACTTC | CASSLKGAAVAYEQYF | NA | TRBJ2-7 | TRBV7-3 | TRBD1
TGTGCCAGTAGTCAGAGTAGCCCTGGTTCCGAGCAGTACTTC | CASSQSSPGSEQYF | NA | TRBJ2-7 | TRBV19 | NA
TGTGCCAGCAGTTGGGGACTAGCGGGAGTATATGAGCAGTACTTC | CASSWGLAGVYEQYF | NA | TRBJ2-7 | TRBV5-4 | TRBD2
TGTGCCAGCAGCTTCGGGACAGGGGGGGAGTATGGCTACACCTTC | CASSFGTGGEYGYTF | NA | TRBJ1-2 | TRBV7-9 | TRBD1
TGTGCCTGCACCGGGACAGACTATGGCTACACCTTC | CACTGTDYGYTF | NA | TRBJ1-2 | TRBV30 | TRBD1
TGTGCCAGCAGCCCTAGCGGAATCCAAGAGACCCAGTACTTC | CASSPSGIQETQYF | NA | TRBJ2-5 | TRBV7-2 | TRBD2
TGTGCCAGCAGCTTAAATGGCCCCTCTGGAAACACCATATATTTT | CASSLNGPSGNTIYF | NA | TRBJ1-3 | TRBV7-3 | NA
TGTGCCAGTAGTCAGGGGGAGACCCAGTACTTC | CASSQGETQYF | NA | TRBJ2-5 | TRBV19 | NA
TGTGCCAGCAGCTTAGCACATACCTCCTACGAGCAGTACTTC | CASSLAHTSYEQYF | NA | TRBJ2-7 | TRBV7-8 | NA
TGTGCCAGCAGCTTCGGGGGACAGCCCCAGCATTTT | CASSFGGQPQHF | NA | TRBJ1-5 | TRBV5-6 | NA
TGTGCCAGCAGGAAACTAGCGGGAGTCACAGATACGCAGTATTTT | CASRKLAGVTDTQYF | NA | TRBJ2-3 | TRBV13 | TRBD2
TGTGCCAGCAGTCCCCGACAATTACAGAACACTGAAGCTTTCTTT | CASSPRQLQNTEAFF | NA | TRBJ1-1 | TRBV6-5 | NA
TGTGCCAGCAGTCAAGTGAACAGGGAGTATGGCTACACCTTC | CASSQVNREYGYTF | NA | TRBJ1-2 | TRBV6-6 | NA
TGCGCCAGCAGTCTTTCCCTATCCTACGAGCAGTACTTC | CASSLSLSYEQYF | few | TRBJ2-7 | TRBV5-1 | NA
TGTGCCAGCAGCCGTCCACAGGGAAACACCATATATTTT | CASSRPQGNTIYF | NA | TRBJ1-3 | TRBV7-9 | NA
TGTGCCAGCAGTTCAGACAGGGTTAGGGCCCAGTACTTC | CASSSDRVRAQYF | NA | TRBJ2-5 | TRBV6-5 | TRBD1
TGTGCCAGCAGCCAAGATCAGGGTAAGAACACCGGGGAGCTGTTTTTT | CASSQDQGKNTGELFF | NA | TRBJ2-2 | TRBV4-2 | NA
TGTGCCAGCGCCCCCGGGACAGGGACGGGAGTAGGGTATGGCTACACCTTC | CASAPGTGTGVGYGYTF | NA | TRBJ1-2 | TRBV6-4 | TRBD1
TGCGCCAGCAGCCAAGGACAGGGGGCCTTGGGGGAGCAGTTCTTC | CASSQGQGALGEQFF | NA | TRBJ2-1 | TRBV4-1 | TRBD1
TGTGCCAGCAGTGAATTCGGCAGGGGGAATCAGCCCCAGCATTTT | CASSEFGRGNQPQHF | NA | TRBJ1-5 | TRBV2 | TRBD1
TGTGCCAGCAGTTCCATAGTTGCAACTAATGAAAAACTGTTTTTT | CASSSIVATNEKLFF | NA | TRBJ1-4 | TRBV27 | NA
TGTGCCAGCAGCTTGGTCGGGGAGACCCAGTACTTC | CASSLVGETQYF | NA | TRBJ2-5 | TRBV7-2 | NA